This T cell receptor (beta chain) was obtained from a study of blood T cell repertoires in COVID-19. Turning to the study itself: From the United States, Italy and Spain came samples of acute and convalescent COVID-19. From T cells, B-cell-depleted T cells, or PBMCs came the material, which was cDNA or gDNA.

V dropped 3 bases and J dropped 7 bases, with 6 bases sitting between them. The CDR3 has 12 residues. The germline gives CDR1 LGHNA, CDR2 YNFKEQ. Patients from Seattle were sampled longitudinally, starting during active infection. In the study's own analysis: Reference gene primer amplification gave nucleated cell count estimates. Assay used: immunoSEQ multiplex PCR; TCRdb lists only in-frame clones, some missing. The V and J calls and clone size come from that table; D and trimming were worked out from the DNA. The data show about 240,000 clones, with approximately 80% seen just once and 7.5% held by the top ten.

The chain couples TRBV4-2 to TRBJ1-4; tentatively, D is TRBD1 (5 bases). Sequenced: peripheral blood. The sequence came from a woman over 75 with COVID-19, enrolled during active disease. The CDR3 protein is CASSQGGEKLFF. The CDR3 DNA is TGTGCCAGCAGCCAGGGGGGTGAAAAACTGTTTTTT.